This note documents a single T cell receptor (beta chain) sequence. The data originate from a study of blood T cell repertoires in COVID-19. Germline V gene sequence: CDR1 MNHEY, CDR2 SMNVEV (reference sequence). V was trimmed by 2 bases and J by 0 bases, leaving 16 bases between them. The CDR3 loop spans 18 amino acids. Sequencing was performed with immunoSEQ multiplex PCR; in TCRdb, only in-frame clones are kept and a portion is missing. This sample has fewer than 350,000 clones, with roughly 86% found just once. This chain joins TRBV27 and TRBJ2-2; D not certain. The sequencing sample was made of PBMCs or T cells enriched from blood (not recorded which). The clonotype was recovered from a woman in her 30s who had recovered from COVID-19. CDR3 sequence reads: CASSLMVASWPNTGELFF. CDR3 DNA: TGTGCCAGCAGTTTAATGGTTGCCTCATGGCCGAACACCGGGGAGCTGTTTTTT.